The 7 T cell receptor beta chains below come from one sample, sequenced in a study of blood T cells in healthy people across ages. The second PCR ran roughly 6 to 11 cycles with a sample-barcoded 5' primer and J-beta primers. TCRdb fed the 5' RACE reads into MiXCR, producing one record per CDR3 protein. Among some 940,000 distinct CDR3 sequences listed, under 35% were seen once. This sample was also put to use in a study of T cells of mothers and their children.

Input material: blood. These receptors all come from a woman aged 35 to 49 in good health.

With regard to this clonotype: It may be a read error: a sequence one base away is much more abundant. V is TRBV7-2 and J is TRBJ2-6, with D possibly matching TRBD1 (5 bases). The CDR3 runs to 14 residues. From germline, CDR1 is SGHTA and CDR2 FQGNSA. The CDR3 DNA sequence: TGTGCCAGCAGCTTACCTGCTGGGGCCAACGTCCGGACTTTC. Protein product: CASSLPAGANVRTF.

This clonotype was detected only a few times. The chain uses TRBV20-1 and TRBJ1-6; D is ambiguous. CDR1 is DFQATT and CDR2 is SNEGSKA in the germline V gene (reference sequence). With 1 base removed from V and 4 bases from J, the gap between germline ends came to 5 bases. The CDR3 is made up of 13 amino acids. CDR3 sequence reads: CSARGGYNSPLHF. CDR3 DNA: TGCAGTGCTAGAGGGGGATATAATTCACCCCTCCACTTT.

The gene calls are TRBV10-3 and TRBJ2-1, with 10 positions matching TRBD2. Per the germline V gene, CDR1 is ENHRY and CDR2 is SYGVKD. J was trimmed by 3 bases and V by 11 bases; bases with no gene match: 7. The CDR3 totals 14 residues. The CDR3 here is CASQAGGIYNEQFF. The CDR3 nucleotides are TGTGCCTCCCAAGCGGGGGGGATCTACAATGAGCAGTTCTTC.

This clonotype is a singleton in its sample. V usage is TRBV29-1 and J usage is TRBJ1-2, with D uncertain. Germline V gene sequence: CDR1 SQVTM, CDR2 ANQGSEA. V was clipped by 3 bases and J by 6 bases, with 14 bases between them. The CDR3 extends over 13 amino acids. The CDR3 DNA follows: TGCAGCGTTGAGGAAGTCCAGGCCGATGGCTACACCTTC. Translation gives CSVEEVQADGYTF.

This clonotype was recorded at least ten times. CDR3 in amino acids: CAIRREVTTNEQFF. The CDR3 coding sequence is TGTGCCATCCGGCGCGAGGTAACCACCAATGAGCAGTTCTTC. This chain connects TRBV27 to TRBJ2-1, with D uncertain. Germline CDR1 is MNHEY and CDR2 is SMNVEV (reference sequence). Trimming stripped 10 bases from V and 6 bases from J, with 19 bases between. There are 14 residues in the CDR3.

This clonotype was found a few times. J is TRBJ2-5 and V is TRBV2; weak D call: TRBD2 (5 bases). CDR3 size: 14 residues. Trimming took 7 bases from V and 2 from J, leaving 14 bases between them. CDR1 SNHLY and CDR2 FYNNEI come from the germline V gene. CDR3 residues: CASNGNDYQETQYF. CDR3 nucleotide sequence: TGTGCCAGCAATGGGAACGACTATCAAGAGACCCAGTACTTC.

Ten or more counts support this clonotype. The chain employs TRBV4-1 and TRBJ2-7; D may be TRBD1 (5 bases). This CDR3 is 17 amino acids long. Germline CDR1 is MGHRA and CDR2 is YSYEKL. V was clipped by 2 bases and J by 5 bases, with 22 bases between them. The CDR3: CASSQLPPQGVIHEQYF. For the CDR3, the DNA is TGCGCCAGCAGCCAATTGCCCCCCCAGGGTGTTATCCACGAGCAGTACTTC.